These 10 T cell receptor beta chains were all obtained from the same sample, sequenced in a study of tumor and adjacent non-tumor tissue in lung cancer. A modified ARM-PCR protocol with three rounds of nested PCR amplified TCRbeta. TCRdb re-called the multiplex PCR reads through MiXCR, storing one row per CDR3 protein. The data contain about 93,000 distinct CDR3 sequences, just over 65% of them singletons. This sample's RNA came from whole unsorted tissue. Sequencing input: lung tumor tissue. Source of these receptors: a man aged 55 to 70 with non-small cell lung cancer.

This clonotype was observed at least ten times. This rearrangement joins TRBV28 to TRBJ1-4; D gene uncertain. V shed 2 bases and J shed 6 bases, with 16 bases lying between them. The CDR3 contains 16 residues. Germline V gene lookup returns CDR1 MDHEN and CDR2 SYDVKM. CDR3 in amino acids: CASSLPRPGGDEKLFF. For the CDR3, the DNA is TGTGCCAGCAGTTTACCGCGGCCTGGAGGTGATGAAAAACTGTTTTTT.

In regard to this clonotype: A single base separates this from a much larger clone, so it may be a read error. J is TRBJ2-2 and V is TRBV7-9, with 7 bases that match TRBD1. From germline, CDR1 is SEHNR and CDR2 FQNEAQ (reference sequence). The CDR3 is made up of 17 amino acids. CDR3 sequence (DNA): TGTGCCAGCAGTTCTCCGGGACAGTATTTGAACACCGGGGAGCTGTTGTTT. This sequence encodes CASSSPGQYLNTGELLF.

This clonotype was picked up a small number of times. DNA for the CDR3: TGTGCCAGCAGTACTCAATTCTCTGGGGCCAACGTCCTGACTTTC. Amino acids: CASSTQFSGANVLTF. The chain links TRBV2 to TRBJ2-6; D gene unclear. V was pared by 5 bases and J by 0 bases, with 8 bases between. From germline, CDR1 is SNHLY and CDR2 FYNNEI. The CDR3 length is 15 residues.

This clonotype was counted at least ten times. V and J are TRBV5-4 and TRBJ1-2; TRBD1 agrees at 9 bases. The CDR3 has 14 residues. Losses at the gene ends were 1 base for V and 3 bases for J; bases not matched to a gene: 1. Germline assignment: CDR1 SGHNT and CDR2 YYREEE (reference sequence). CDR3 in DNA: TGTGCCAGCAGCTTGACAGGGGGCTACTATGGCTACACCTTC. It translates to CASSLTGGYYGYTF.

This clonotype was observed a few times. Its ends do not fully match the called genes, so a read error is possible. V usage is TRBV11-1 and J usage is TRBJ2-2, with 9 bases lining up with TRBD1. CDR1 is SGHAT, CDR2 FQDESV, per germline (reference sequence). This CDR3 region has 17 residues. The CDR3 here is CASRRTGAGPNTGELSF. CDR3 nucleotides: TGTGCCAGCAGGCGGACAGGGGCGGGCCCGAACACCGGGGAGCTGTCTTTT.

A note on this clonotype: A read error may account for a junction end that differs from germline. This rearrangement joins TRBV11-3 to TRBJ2-5, with a possible D match to TRBD1 (6 bases). Germline CDR1 SGHNT, CDR2 YENEEA. The CDR3 is 16 amino acids. CDR3 nucleotides: TGTGCCAGCAGTTTAGAGAGCTGGACAGTCGAAGAGACCCAGCACTTC. This sequence encodes CASSLESWTVEETQHF.

This chain joins TRBV20-1 and TRBJ1-5, with D unresolved. The V end was cut by 0 bases, the J end by 6 bases, with 15 bases between. The CDR3 has 15 residues. Germline CDR1 reads DFQATT; CDR2 reads SNEGSKA (reference sequence). Written as DNA, the CDR3 is TGCAGTGCTAGAGATTGGGAAGGGTTGGGTCAGCCCCAGCATTTT. This codes for CSARDWEGLGQPQHF.

This clonotype is a singleton in its sample. This rearrangement joins TRBV11-3 to TRBJ2-3; D may be TRBD2 (5 bases). In germline, CDR1 is SGHNT, CDR2 YENEEA. The CDR3 is made up of 19 amino acids. V gave up 1 base and J gave up 5 bases, with 25 bases separating them. The CDR3 here is CASSLGPGSTHPRGDTQYF. DNA for the CDR3: TGTGCCAGCAGCTTAGGTCCGGGATCTACCCACCCTCGGGGAGATACGCAGTATTTT.

In regard to this clonotype: Because the CDR3 is missing its conserved closing phenylalanine or tryptophan, this is likely a read error. This sequence joins TRBV6-1 and TRBJ2-7; unclear D gene. The germline V gene has CDR1 MNHNS and CDR2 SASEGT. This CDR3 is 12 amino acids long. The V gene lost 5 bases and the J gene lost 1 base, with 6 bases spanning the gap. CDR3 residues: CASSNRSYEQYL. CDR3 DNA sequence: TGTGCCAGCAGTAATCGGTCCTACGAGCAGTACCTC.

In this sample, this clonotype turned up once. At one end, the junction sequence differs from germline, possibly due to a read error. V gene TRBV11-2 combines with J gene TRBJ2-1, with D possibly matching TRBD2 (5 bases). CDR1 is SGHAT and CDR2 is FQNNGV in the germline V gene. This CDR3 comprises 15 residues. The CDR3, as DNA: TGTGCCAGCAGCCCGTGGGGTAGCGATAGGAATGAGCAGCACTTC. Its translation: CASSPWGSDRNEQHF. Together with reference TRBV11-2 and TRBJ2-1, the CDR3 gives the full variable domain: EAGVAQSPRYKIIEKRQSVAFWCNPISGHATLYWYQQILGQGPKLLIQFQNNGVVDDSQLPKDRFSAERLKGVDSTLKIQPAKLEDSAVYLCASSPWGSDRNEQHFGPGTRLTVL.